Below, one T cell receptor (beta chain) is given with its context. It has no known antigen specificity. Per-base quality was not reported, and no clone a single base away is much larger than it. This sample is part of a study of blood T cell repertoires in COVID-19 (TCRdb year 2020). For the study in its entirety: The collaborator samples originated in the United States, Italy and Spain and spanned the acute and convalescent phases of COVID-19. The samples were drawn from the first 160 participants of the ongoing ImmuneRACE study and from 950 to 1,500 subjects provided by 6 global collaborators. Where available, HLA class I and class II types were obtained from metadata supplied by the sample provider rather than from assay-based typing. Nearly every sample came with metadata listing a de-identified subject ID, COVID-19 status, age in years and sex. The prospective study material was composed of cDNA or gDNA derived from T cells, B-cell-depleted T cells, or PBMCs. Deeply sampled blood TCRbeta repertoires from subjects exposed to, actively infected with, or recovered from COVID-19 were included in the dataset. The repertoires were released in a freely available public database intended as a resource for research on the immune response to SARS-CoV-2. On the study overall, not on this receptor specifically: Clinical and demographic metadata were provided uncurated, with the amount varying by source and participant.

The CDR3 holds 16 amino acids from the cysteine to the phenylalanine. The read is trimmed to its CDR3 DNA, 48 bases read in frame from base 1. Based on the germline V gene (reference sequence), the CDR1 and CDR2 sequences are SGHNT and YYREEE. V loses 1 base of germline sequence and J loses 4 bases, and the interval between the two ends is 17 bases. Each collaborating institution followed its own protocols to collect whole blood in K2EDTA tubes. Collaborator samples were shipped for TCRbeta analysis as frozen whole blood, isolated PBMCs, or DNA extracted from either sample type. The immunoSEQ Assay, a bias-controlled multiplex PCR, was used to amplify TCRbeta CDR3 regions from genomic DNA. In the paper's pipeline: Within the assay, amplification of reference gene primers was used to estimate how many nucleated cells each sample contained. Sequence reads were collapsed and filtered to measure the absolute abundance of every unique TCRbeta CDR3 rearrangement. Productive Simpson clonality was computed per sample as the square root of Simpson's diversity index over productive rearrangements. In its TCRdb copy, this immuneACCESS table keeps in-frame sequences only and misses some clones. Where compared with another copy, unresolved V genes explain less than half of these, and the others have no known cause. V and J calls and clone size are as listed in that table; D and trimming were resolved from the DNA. For this sample the table gives about 240,000 clones, of which around four fifths were detected only once. In total, the top ten clones hold 9.5% to 15% of the sample.

This clonotype was sampled from a woman aged 55-69 years with active or convalescent COVID-19. Recombination linked TRBV5-4 to TRBJ1-2; matching of 5 bases hints at TRBD1 as the D gene. The sample consisted of peripheral blood. The DNA sequence is TGTGCCAGCAGCTTGCAACTAGGGTTGGGACTCTATGGCTACACCTTC. Its protein is CASSLQLGLGLYGYTF.